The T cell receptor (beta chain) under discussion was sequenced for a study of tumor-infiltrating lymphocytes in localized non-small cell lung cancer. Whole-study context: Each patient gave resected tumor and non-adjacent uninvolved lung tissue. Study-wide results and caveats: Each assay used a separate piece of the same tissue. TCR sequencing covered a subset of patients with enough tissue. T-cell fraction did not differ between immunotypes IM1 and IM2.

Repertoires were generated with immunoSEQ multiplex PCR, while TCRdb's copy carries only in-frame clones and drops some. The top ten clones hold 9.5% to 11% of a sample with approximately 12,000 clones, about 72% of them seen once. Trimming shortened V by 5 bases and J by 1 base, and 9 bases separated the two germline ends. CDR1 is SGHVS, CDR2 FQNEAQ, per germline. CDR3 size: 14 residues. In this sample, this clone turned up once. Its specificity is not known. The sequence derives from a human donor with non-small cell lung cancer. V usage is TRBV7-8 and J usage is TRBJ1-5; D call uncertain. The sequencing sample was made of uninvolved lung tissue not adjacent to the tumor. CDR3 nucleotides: TGTGCCAGCAGCAGGGAGGCGAGCAATCAGCCCCAGCATTTT. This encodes CASSREASNQPQHF.